The present TCR beta chain was sequenced within a study of blood T cell repertoires in COVID-19 (TCRdb year 2020). Regarding the study in general: The collaborator samples originated in the United States, Italy and Spain and spanned the acute and convalescent phases of COVID-19. Sample metadata almost always included a de-identified subject ID, COVID-19 status, age in years and sex. The material from the prospective study consisted of cDNA or gDNA derived from T cells, B-cell-depleted T cells, or PBMCs. The dataset comprised deeply sampled blood TCRbeta repertoires from subjects exposed to, actively infected with, or recovered from COVID-19. The samples were drawn from the first 160 participants of the ongoing ImmuneRACE study and from some 1,300 subjects provided by 6 global collaborators. The repertoires were released in a freely available public database intended as a resource for research on the immune response to SARS-CoV-2. Where available, HLA class I and class II types were obtained from metadata supplied by the sample provider rather than from assay-based typing. What the work shows at the level of the full study, not this receptor alone: The quantity of clinical and demographic metadata differed by source and by participant and was supplied without curation.

TCRbeta CDR3 regions were amplified from genomic DNA by means of the immunoSEQ Assay, a bias-controlled multiplex PCR. The paper's processing steps were these. The number of nucleated cells in each sample was estimated by amplification of reference gene primers within the assay. To quantify the absolute abundance of each unique TCRbeta CDR3 rearrangement, sequence reads were collapsed and filtered. Productive Simpson clonality was computed per sample as the square root of Simpson's diversity index over productive rearrangements. TCRdb re-hosts the immuneACCESS table, in-frame sequences only. Its copies lack some clones; in the studies checked, an unresolved V gene accounts for under half of them, and the cause for the rest is not known. The V and J calls and clone size were taken over from that table, and D and trimming were inferred from the DNA. For this sample there are more than 400,000 clones; 90% appear just once. The ten most abundant clones make up about 0.6% of the sample.

Participants in the prospective study were aged roughly 18 to 89 years, lived in 24 United States geographic areas, and enrolled through a virtual design. Cohort assignment in the prospective study relied on participant-reported clinical history from a screening survey and a study questionnaire. Recovered participants in ImmuneRACE Cohort 3 were defined by two consecutive negative NP/OP PCR tests, clearance by a healthcare professional, or resolution of symptoms. Each participant in the prospective study had whole blood, serum and a nasopharyngeal or oropharyngeal swab collected by mobile phlebotomists. Additional blood draws and questionnaires over an approximately 2-month period could optionally be provided by prospective study participants. Blood samples from the prospective study were shipped frozen or at room temperature prior to DNA extraction. CDR1 and CDR2 are read off the germline V gene as SNHLY and FYNNEI. CDR3 length: 13 amino acids, cysteine to phenylalanine. The retained sequence is limited to the CDR3, 39 bases, with the frame set at the first base. V and J lose 3 bases and 5 bases, and a span of 10 bases separates them.

Concerning this clone itself: Its antigen specificity is not known. No much larger clone exists at a distance of one base, and base qualities are not known. The sample holds other DNA sequences that translate to the same CDR3.

This receptor chain uses TRBV2 and TRBJ1-2; the D region possibly corresponds to TRBD1 (6 bases align). The sequence was collected from a man younger than 35 who had recovered from COVID-19. The sequenced material came from PBMCs or T cells enriched from blood (not recorded which). The DNA is TGTGCCAGCAGTGACAGGGGCGGTTATGGCTACACCTTC. Its protein is CASSDRGGYGYTF.